This entry lists 23 T cell receptor beta chains sequenced from one sample in a study of T cells expressing NK-cell markers. TCRdb reprocessed the 5' RACE reads, with one entry per CDR3 protein and no DNA. The sample spans a few hundred thousand distinct CDR3 sequences; the ten largest clones claim 4% to 6.5%. The sample consisted of blood T cells: a sorted CD56 or NKG2C T cell subset, CD4+ or CD8+ T cells, or bulk PBMC T cells (not recorded which). The receptors derive from a man aged 18-70 years in good health.

This chain links TRBV5-1 with TRBJ1-1; TCRdb proposes TRBD1, but this gene call is untestable without DNA. CDR3 length: 14 residues. The germline gives CDR1 SGHRS, CDR2 YFSETQ. CDR3 in amino acids: CASSSRPGGTEAFF.

The chain's CDR3 is CASSAATVMNTEAFF. The rearrangement links TRBV2 to TRBJ1-1. The germline gives CDR1 SNHLY, CDR2 FYNNEI. There are 15 residues in the CDR3. Based on the CDR3 plus reference TRBV2 and TRBJ1-1, the full variable domain is EPEVTQTPSHQVTQMGQEVILRCVPISNHLYFYWYRQILGQKVEFLVSFYNNEISEKSEIFDDQFSVERPDGSNFTLKIRSTKLEDSAMYFCASSAATVMNTEAFFGQGTRLTVV.

The chain has TRBV20-1 and TRBJ2-5; TCRdb lists TRBD1, though no DNA is available to test this call. Germline loops: CDR1 DFQATT, CDR2 SNEGSKA (reference sequence). This CDR3 contains 14 residues. The CDR3 is CSANLGRNRETQYF.

The chain combines TRBV2 with TRBJ2-7; absent DNA, TCRdb's TRBD1 call cannot be checked. Germline values: CDR1 SNHLY, CDR2 FYNNEI. The CDR3 totals 12 residues. This chain's CDR3 is CASSKQGYEQYF.

The gene calls are TRBV30 and TRBJ1-1; lacking DNA, the TRBD1 call made by TCRdb goes unchecked. Germline lookup yields CDR1 GTSNPN and CDR2 SVGIG (reference sequence). The CDR3 runs 22 residues. The chain's CDR3 is CAWRGVMGGGTPRRWGFTEAFF.

V and J are TRBV11-2 and TRBJ2-5; TCRdb picks TRBD1, but there is no DNA to check that call. The germline V gene has CDR1 SGHAT and CDR2 FQNNGV. The CDR3 runs to 14 residues. CDR3 region: CASSEPGQQETQYF.

The rearrangement uses TRBV2 and TRBJ1-6; TCRdb outputs TRBD1, but without DNA this stays unchecked. Germline values: CDR1 SNHLY, CDR2 FYNNEI. The CDR3 is 16 amino acids. This chain's CDR3 is CASSEGDREGNSPLHF.

This CDR3 is CSASGTGGHTDTQYF. The chain carries TRBV20-1 and TRBJ2-3; the D call from TCRdb, TRBD1, cannot be confirmed without DNA. This CDR3 has 15 amino acids. Germline values: CDR1 DFQATT, CDR2 SNEGSKA (reference sequence).

V usage is TRBV6-1 and J usage is TRBJ2-3; TCRdb names TRBD2, which stays unverified in the absence of DNA. Germline assignment: CDR1 MNHNS and CDR2 SASEGT. This CDR3 is 17 amino acids long. This chain's CDR3 is CASSAPLAGGRTDTQYF.

The V and J genes are TRBV12-3 or TRBV12-4 and TRBJ2-5; TCRdb picks TRBD1, but there is no DNA to check that call. There are 14 residues in the CDR3. The CDR3 protein is CASSLRDRVETQYF.

V usage is TRBV7-2 and J usage is TRBJ1-2; with no DNA, the TCRdb D assignment of TRBD1 cannot be verified. Germline V gene data show CDR1 as SGHTA and CDR2 as FQGNSA. This CDR3 is 12 amino acids long. The CDR3 here is CASSLVGGDYTF.

The gene calls are TRBV12-3 or TRBV12-4 and TRBJ2-3; TCRdb designates TRBD2, a call that cannot be tested without DNA. This CDR3 is built from 19 residues. The CDR3 sequence: CASSFPGLAGKTSTDTQYF.

The chain joins TRBV6-1 to TRBJ1-5; TCRdb's D call of TRBD1 is untestable without DNA. From germline, CDR1 is MNHNS and CDR2 SASEGT. This CDR3 is 15 amino acids long. CDR3 sequence reads: CASSPGWGGVQPQHF.

This chain links TRBV5-1 with TRBJ1-2; TCRdb names TRBD1, which stays unverified in the absence of DNA. This CDR3 has 15 residues. Per the germline V gene, CDR1 is SGHRS and CDR2 is YFSETQ. CDR3 region: CASSLDPRAGIGYTF.

The chain recombines TRBV2 with TRBJ1-2. CDR1 and CDR2 from the germline V gene are SNHLY and FYNNEI. The CDR3 has 12 amino acids. CDR3 residues: CASRVEAGGYTF.

The chain combines TRBV5-6 with TRBJ1-5; TCRdb names TRBD1, which stays unverified in the absence of DNA. The CDR3 is made up of 14 amino acids. CDR1 and CDR2 from the germline V gene are SGHDT and YYEEEE. CDR3 sequence reads: CASSLIGGTQPQHF. The complete variable domain, with remaining parts taken from reference TRBV5-6 and TRBJ1-5, reads DAGVTQSPTHLIKTRGQQVTLRCSPKSGHDTVSWYQQALGQGPQFIFQYYEEEERQRGNFPDRFSGHQFPNYSSELNVNALLLGDSALYLCASSLIGGTQPQHFGDGTRLSIL.

The rearrangement joins TRBV6-2 or TRBV6-3 to TRBJ1-2; TCRdb outputs TRBD1, but without DNA this stays unchecked. CDR3 length equals 17 residues. The germline V gene has CDR1 MNHEY and CDR2 SVGEGT. CDR3 sequence reads: CASRSPGQNTSNYGYTF.

In terms of frequency, this clonotype is medium-sized. The CDR3: CASSWRSGGGITDTQYF. The chain links TRBV7-8 to TRBJ2-3; checking the TCRdb D call of TRBD2 is not possible without DNA. This CDR3 comprises 17 residues. Germline assignment: CDR1 SGHVS and CDR2 FQNEAQ.

The genes are TRBV7-3 and TRBJ2-2; the TRBD1 assignment by TCRdb is unverifiable without DNA. The V gene's germline CDR1 is SGHTA and CDR2 FQGTGA. The CDR3 is 16 residues long. CDR3: CASSLRAPGGSGELFF.

This sequence joins TRBV18 and TRBJ1-5; with no DNA, the TCRdb D assignment of TRBD1 cannot be verified. The CDR3 is made up of 15 amino acids. Germline V gene sequence: CDR1 KGHSH, CDR2 LQKENI. The CDR3 spells CASSPGDRVHQPQHF.

J is TRBJ1-6 and V is TRBV18; the TCRdb D gene call, TRBD1, has no DNA to confirm it. The CDR3 is made up of 14 amino acids. Germline V gives CDR1 KGHSH, CDR2 LQKENI. This chain's CDR3 is CASKSQGLDSPLHF.

This CDR3 is CASSEGQGGAQYF. The chain couples TRBV7-2 to TRBJ2-3; the D call of TRBD1 rests on TCRdb alone, since no DNA is present to check it. This CDR3 spans 13 amino acids. CDR1 is SGHTA, CDR2 FQGNSA, per germline.

V gene TRBV12-3 or TRBV12-4 combines with J gene TRBJ2-1; the TCRdb call, TRBD1, lacks DNA for checking. CDR3 length equals 14 residues. CDR3 protein: CASSRQGVYNEQFF.